The entry below gives a single TCR beta chain sequence along with its context. This sample was taken from a study of cytomegalovirus exposure and HLA in healthy donors. PCR was performed using 60 Vbeta and 13 Jbeta primers. Repertoires were generated with immunoSEQ multiplex PCR, while TCRdb's copy carries only in-frame clones and drops some. Found here are 85,000 to 130,000 clones, more than 60% of them singletons; the top ten hold 3.6%. This CDR3 spans 13 amino acids. Germline V CDR1 and CDR2: MNHEY, SVGAGI. Trimming took 6 bases from V and 9 from J; bases not matched to a gene: 7. The sequenced sample consisted of PBMCs. This receptor was identified in a man aged 55 to 69 in good health and CMV-seronegative. The V gene is TRBV6-5, the J gene TRBJ2-4; 8 bases map to TRBD1. The CDR3 nucleotides are TGTGCCAGCAGCCTTAGACAGGGGAGCATTCAGTACTTC. It translates to CASSLRQGSIQYF.